Sequencing of this TCR beta chain was carried out in a study of blood T cell repertoires in COVID-19. Across the whole study: Both acute and convalescent COVID-19 samples were obtained from the United States, Italy and Spain. PBMCs, B-cell-depleted T cells, or T cells provided the cDNA or gDNA that made up the material.

This CDR3 contains 15 residues. V lost 5 bases to trimming and J lost 7 bases; unmatched junction nucleotides: 9. Per the germline V gene, CDR1 is LNHDA and CDR2 is SQIVND (reference sequence). TCRdb keeps only in-frame clones here, not all; method: immunoSEQ multiplex PCR. The data contain hundreds of thousands of clones, about nine tenths of them singletons. Source material: peripheral blood. This receptor was taken from a man aged 18 to 35 with active or convalescent COVID-19. The V and J genes are TRBV19 and TRBJ2-1, with 9 bases lining up with TRBD2. CDR3 residues: CASSLGLAKWNEQFF. The CDR3 DNA reads as TGTGCCAGTAGTTTAGGACTAGCGAAATGGAATGAGCAGTTCTTC. The whole variable domain, remainder taken from reference TRBV19 and TRBJ2-1, is DGGITQSPKYLFRKEGQNVTLSCEQNLNHDAMYWYRQDPGQGLRLIYYSQIVNDFQKGDIAEGYSVSREKKESFPLTVTSAQKNPTAFYLCASSLGLAKWNEQFFGPGTRLTVL.